This TCR beta chain was identified during a study of T cells after yellow fever vaccination. TCRdb analysed the 5' RACE reads with MiXCR anew, one entry per CDR3 protein. Among around 600,000 distinct CDR3 sequences listed, roughly an eighth were seen once. Unmatched junction bases numbered 4, after V lost 0 bases and J lost 4 bases. CDR1 is ENHRY and CDR2 is SYGVKD in the germline V gene. CDR3 length: 15 amino acids. This clonotype was seen ten or more times. The TCR originated in a young man who received the YFV17D yellow fever vaccine. Sequenced here: PBMCs, sampled on the day of the yellow fever booster vaccination. The chain has TRBV10-3 and TRBJ1-2; 8 bases agree with TRBD1. The CDR3 DNA reads as TGTGCCATCAGTGAGTCATGGCAGGGGGCCTATGGCTACACCTTC. Amino acid sequence: CAISESWQGAYGYTF.